The 17 T cell receptor beta chains below come from one sample, sequenced in a study of cytomegalovirus exposure and HLA in healthy donors. The PCR was carried out with 60 Vbeta primers and 13 Jbeta primers. Generated by immunoSEQ multiplex PCR, the TCRdb table keeps only in-frame clones and is missing some. The data contain under 300,000 clones, roughly four fifths of them singletons. The sequenced sample was PBMCs. The receptors here all came from a woman in her sixties in good health and CMV-seropositive.

The chain uses TRBV7-9 and TRBJ2-7, with 10 bases that match TRBD2. With 4 bases clipped from V and 2 bases from J, the junction kept 11 bases outside the gene matches. Germline CDR1 SEHNR, CDR2 FQNEAQ (reference sequence). This CDR3 contains 17 residues. The CDR3 is CASSSGLLAGQTYEQYF. The DNA for the CDR3 is TGTGCCAGCAGCTCCGGTTTACTAGCGGGACAAACCTACGAGCAGTACTTC.

The chain has TRBV27 and TRBJ2-7; 9 bases map to TRBD1. Per germline, CDR1 MNHEY and CDR2 SMNVEV (reference sequence). V gave up 2 bases and J gave up 4 bases; unmatched junction bases: 12. The CDR3 contains 17 residues. CDR3 DNA: TGTGCCAGCAGTTTAACGACCGGGGGACAGGGTTTTTACGAGCAGTACTTC. Its protein product is CASSLTTGGQGFYEQYF.

This clone was counted only a few times. The sample carries other DNA sequences with the same CDR3. The chain carries TRBV7-9 and TRBJ1-1; 7 bases fit TRBD1. Looked up from germline, CDR1 is SEHNR and CDR2 is FQNEAQ (reference sequence). The length of the CDR3 is 12 residues. Losses at the gene ends were 5 bases for V and 7 bases for J; bases not matched to a gene: 4. This CDR3 is CASSPGTDEAFF. The DNA for the CDR3 is TGTGCCAGCAGCCCCGGGACAGATGAAGCTTTCTTT.

V usage is TRBV2 and J usage is TRBJ2-7; 9 positions agree with TRBD1. In germline, CDR1 is SNHLY, CDR2 FYNNEI. There are 15 residues in the CDR3. J gave up 0 bases and V 6 bases, and 6 bases lay outside the gene matches. CDR3: CASRMGQGYSYEQYF. CDR3 in DNA: TGTGCCAGCAGAATGGGACAGGGCTACTCCTACGAGCAGTACTTC.

This rearrangement joins TRBV5-1 to TRBJ2-3, with 10 bases lining up with TRBD2. The CDR3 loop spans 16 amino acids. The germline V gene encodes CDR1 SGHRS and CDR2 YFSETQ. Unmatched junction bases numbered 7, after V lost 4 bases and J lost 2 bases. The CDR3 loop is CASSAGLAATTDTQYF. CDR3 bases: TGCGCCAGCAGCGCCGGACTAGCGGCAACCACAGATACGCAGTATTTT.

The chain joins TRBV6-1 to TRBJ1-1, with TRBD1 as a possible D gene (6 bases). There are 13 residues in the CDR3. V was cut by 5 bases and J by 8 bases, with 15 bases left in between. The germline V gene encodes CDR1 MNHNS and CDR2 SASEGT. The CDR3 protein is CASSLYGTTEAFF. The CDR3 nucleotides are TGTGCCAGCAGTTTATACGGGACAACAGAAGCTTTCTTT.

This clone has just a few counts. The J gene is TRBJ2-7, the V gene TRBV4-1, with 15 bases lining up with TRBD2. Germline V gene lookup returns CDR1 MGHRA and CDR2 YSYEKL. Trimming took 1 base from V and 5 from J; bases not matched to a gene: 3. The CDR3 sequence is 16 residues long. The CDR3 DNA reads as TGCGCCAGCAGCCAAGGGGGACTAGCGGGAGGTCACGAGCAGTACTTC. Translation gives CASSQGGLAGGHEQYF.

This chain joins TRBV5-1 and TRBJ2-2, with 7 bases lining up with TRBD1. Losses at the gene ends were 1 base for V and 6 bases for J; bases not matched to a gene: 3. This CDR3 spans 14 amino acids. Germline V gives CDR1 SGHRS, CDR2 YFSETQ. The CDR3: CASSLRQGAGELFF. The CDR3, as DNA: TGCGCCAGCAGCTTGAGGCAGGGGGCCGGGGAGCTGTTTTTT. The entire variable domain, with the rest obtained from reference TRBV5-1 and TRBJ2-2, is as follows: KAGVTQTPRYLIKTRGQQVTLSCSPISGHRSVSWYQQTPGQGLQFLFEYFSETQRNKGNFPGRFSGRQFSNSRSEMNVSTLELGDSALYLCASSLRQGAGELFFGEGSRLTVL.

This clone was seen a single time. The chain links TRBV14 to TRBJ2-2, with a possible D match to TRBD1 (6 bases). The CDR3 sequence is 14 residues long. V lost 3 bases, J lost 7 bases, and 12 bases lay in between. Germline-derived CDR1 and CDR2 are SGHDN and FVKESK. The CDR3 sequence: CASSQRQGYGELFF. The CDR3 coding sequence is TGTGCCAGCAGCCAGCGGCAGGGGTACGGGGAGCTGTTTTTT.

The chain employs TRBV6-6 and TRBJ1-1; no reliable D call. The ends were cut back, 8 bases at V and 6 bases at J, with 7 bases in the middle. The CDR3 length is 10 residues. Germline V CDR1 and CDR2: MNHNY, SVGAGI (reference sequence). The CDR3 sequence is CASLEAEAFF. For the CDR3, the DNA is TGTGCCAGCTTGGAGGCTGAAGCTTTCTTT.

This chain uses TRBV12-5 with TRBJ2-1, with D maybe TRBD2 (5 bases). The V end lost 4 bases, the J end lost 4 bases, and 14 bases lay between the germline ends. There are 15 residues in the CDR3. CDR1 LGHNT and CDR2 FRNRAP come from the germline V gene. The CDR3 is CASGSLTGSYNEQFF. The CDR3 DNA sequence: TGTGCTAGTGGTTCTTTAACGGGATCTTACAATGAGCAGTTCTTC.

The DNA for the CDR3 is TGTGCCAGCAGTGTTCTGCATGGACAGCCTTTTACCTACGAGCAGTACTTC. Translated: CASSVLHGQPFTYEQYF. This chain joins TRBV6-4 and TRBJ2-7; D is perhaps TRBD1 (6 bases). V lost 4 bases, J lost 2 bases, and 21 bases lay in between. Germline loops: CDR1 MRHNA, CDR2 SNTAGT. This CDR3 has 17 residues.

V is TRBV4-1 and J is TRBJ2-5, with D perhaps matching TRBD1 (6 bases). The CDR3 totals 14 residues. The germline V gene encodes CDR1 MGHRA and CDR2 YSYEKL. The V end lost 1 base, the J end lost 3 bases, and 9 bases lay between the germline ends. The DNA of the CDR3 is TGCGCCAGCAGCCAAGTAAGGGGGAAAGAGACCCAGTACTTC. It is translated as CASSQVRGKETQYF.

This chain connects TRBV7-2 to TRBJ2-1, with TRBD2 identical over 10 bases. V lost 6 bases and J lost 7; bases outside the gene matches: 9. CDR3 length: 15 residues. The germline gives CDR1 SGHTA, CDR2 FQGNSA. CDR3 nucleotides: TGTGCCAGCAGTTCTAGCGGGAGATTGATTAATGAGCAGTTCTTC. Translating it yields CASSSSGRLINEQFF.

The gene calls are TRBV5-6 and TRBJ1-2, with TRBD1 identical over 7 bases. Germline CDR1 SGHDT, CDR2 YYEEEE. This CDR3 region has 15 residues. After removal of 3 bases from V and 4 bases from J, the junction contained 9 bases not matched to a gene. CDR3 sequence (DNA): TGTGCCAGCAGCTCTACAGGGGACTTCTTCTATGGCTACACCTTC. Translated, it gives CASSSTGDFFYGYTF.

V gene TRBV4-1 combines with J gene TRBJ1-1, with D perhaps matching TRBD1 (5 bases). V was clipped by 4 bases and J by 3 bases, with 9 bases between them. This CDR3 region has 13 residues. From germline, CDR1 is MGHRA and CDR2 YSYEKL. The CDR3 loop reads CASSRLGDTEAFF. The CDR3 DNA follows: TGCGCCAGCAGCCGACTAGGGGACACTGAAGCTTTCTTT.

The V and J genes are TRBV7-8 and TRBJ1-5; D remains unclear. V lost 2 bases and J 3 bases, leaving 2 bases between the germline ends. The germline V gene encodes CDR1 SGHVS and CDR2 FQNEAQ. The CDR3 contains 12 residues. The CDR3 is CASSLHNQPQHF. CDR3 nucleotides: TGTGCCAGCAGCTTACACAATCAGCCCCAGCATTTT.